A selection of T cell receptor beta chains follows, all from one sample in a study of Ad26.COV2.S vaccination and SARS-CoV-2 variants. The table came from immunoSEQ multiplex PCR; TCRdb's copy has only in-frame clones and leaves some out. The profile shows around 94,000 clones, 80% of them singletons. The sequencing here drew on peripheral blood, taken after recovery from COVID-19. The receptors here all came from a human donor who had recovered from COVID-19. CDR3s include the opening cysteine and the closing phenylalanine or tryptophan. D genes are given only for firm matches.

j_gene: TRBJ1-2
d_gene: TRBD1
v_gene: TRBV13
CDR3aa: CASSQLGTGAPRTF
CDR3nt: TGTGCCAGCAGCCAACTTGGGACAGGGGCCCCGCGGACCTTC

j_gene: TRBJ2-5
d_gene: -
v_gene: TRBV27
CDR3aa: CASSSSGELIKETQYF
CDR3nt: TGTGCCAGCAGTTCCAGCGGTGAATTGATAAAAGAGACCCAGTACTTC

j_gene: TRBJ2-2
d_gene: TRBD1
v_gene: TRBV7-7
CDR3aa: CASSSQTGGVPGELFF
CDR3nt: TGTGCCAGCAGCTCTCAGACAGGGGGCGTTCCCGGGGAGCTGTTTTTT

j_gene: TRBJ2-3
d_gene: TRBD2
v_gene: TRBV28
CDR3aa: CASSSSGGGADTQYF
CDR3nt: TGTGCCAGCAGTTCTAGCGGGGGTGGGGCAGATACGCAGTATTTT

j_gene: TRBJ2-7
d_gene: -
v_gene: TRBV21-1
CDR3aa: CASSRGGQQYF
CDR3nt: TGTGCCAGCAGCCGGGGGGGGCAGCAGTACTTC

j_gene: TRBJ1-1
d_gene: TRBD1
v_gene: TRBV28
CDR3aa: CASSFNRGTEAFF
CDR3nt: TGTGCCAGCAGTTTTAACAGGGGCACTGAAGCTTTCTTT

j_gene: TRBJ2-1
d_gene: -
v_gene: TRBV7-6
CDR3aa: CASSLARSNEQFF
CDR3nt: TGTGCCAGCAGCTTAGCGAGGTCCAATGAGCAGTTCTTC

j_gene: TRBJ1-1
d_gene: -
v_gene: TRBV5-6
CDR3aa: CASSYGTTNTEAFF
CDR3nt: TGTGCCAGCAGCTATGGGACGACAAACACTGAAGCTTTCTTT

j_gene: TRBJ1-2
d_gene: -
v_gene: TRBV6-4
CDR3aa: CASSASGAYGYTF
CDR3nt: TGTGCCAGCAGTGCCTCCGGGGCGTATGGCTACACCTTC

j_gene: TRBJ2-3
d_gene: -
v_gene: TRBV11-2
CDR3aa: CASSTPLFTDTQYF
CDR3nt: TGTGCCAGCAGCACACCCCTTTTCACAGATACGCAGTATTTT

j_gene: TRBJ1-3
d_gene: -
v_gene: TRBV28
CDR3aa: CASSALSSGNTIYF
CDR3nt: TGTGCCAGCAGTGCTCTGAGCTCTGGAAACACCATATATTTT